Sequencing of this T cell receptor beta chain was carried out in a study of identical twins. A universal primer binding site was introduced by template switching. The final cDNA contained unique molecular identifiers. MiXCR, applied by TCRdb to the 5' RACE reads, yields one record per CDR3 protein. This sample has 640,000 or so distinct CDR3 sequences, with approximately 6% found just once. This clonotype was observed at least ten times. Its antigen remains unidentified. V was trimmed by 5 bases and J by 7 bases, leaving 12 bases between them. This CDR3 comprises 13 residues. Study-wide findings and caveats: There was more out-of-frame TCR alpha sharing in monozygotic twins than models estimated. Potential partial confounding of zero-insertion analyses by invariant MAIT and iNKT cells was noted. Memory repertoires showed no such pattern, whereas abundant cord blood beta clonotypes carried fewer insertions.

Sample: naive T cells sorted from blood. The receptor's source is a man aged 18 to 30 in good health. The chain combines TRBV12-3 or TRBV12-4 with TRBJ1-5; D uncertain. The CDR3 nucleotides read TGTGCCAGCAGTCCTCCTCCCGGCCAGCCCCAGCATTTT. Translating it yields CASSPPPGQPQHF.